Following are 26 T cell receptor beta chains from one sample sequenced in a study of cytomegalovirus exposure and HLA in healthy donors (TCRdb year 2017). Library preparation used the immunoSEQ multiplex PCR assay. The multiplex PCR relied on a mix of 60 forward primers for TCR Vbeta segments and 13 reverse primers for TCR Jbeta segments. Drawn from immuneACCESS, this table holds only the in-frame rearrangements with V and J called that TCRdb kept. Clones are partly lost; checked studies trace under half to an unresolved V gene and leave the rest unexplained. The sample's records list approximately 120,000 clones. The top ten clones comprise under 3.5% of the sample. The sample taken for sequencing was PBMCs. The receptors shown here come from a man aged 25-45 years in good health and CMV-seronegative.

The gene calls are TRBV7-2 and TRBJ1-5; D is unclear. CDR1 is SGHTA, CDR2 FQGNSA, per germline. The CDR3 is 13 amino acids. V was clipped by 1 base and J by 9 bases, with 10 bases between them. CDR3 amino acids: CASSLGAGWPQHF. The DNA for the CDR3 is TGTGCCAGCAGCTTAGGGGCGGGATGGCCCCAGCATTTT.

The V gene is TRBV19, the J gene TRBJ1-2; D perhaps matches TRBD1 (6 bases). The CDR3 extends over 15 amino acids. Germline CDR1 and CDR2: LNHDA and SQIVND (reference sequence). V gave up 3 bases and J gave up 6 bases, with 17 bases separating them. CDR3 residues: CASSIFPGQSHGYTF. The CDR3 bases are TGTGCCAGTAGTATTTTCCCGGGACAATCTCATGGCTACACCTTC.

The CDR3: CASSYGQSRDEQFF. For the CDR3, the DNA is TGTGCCAGCAGTTATGGACAGAGCCGGGATGAGCAGTTCTTC. The V call is TRBV7-9, the J call TRBJ2-1; perhaps TRBD1 as D (6 bases). V lost 6 bases and J 8 bases, leaving 17 bases between the germline ends. Germline V gene data show CDR1 as SEHNR and CDR2 as FQNEAQ (reference sequence). The CDR3 is 14 amino acids.

V usage is TRBV5-6 and J usage is TRBJ2-1; no firm D call. This CDR3 comprises 14 residues. Trimming left V 0 bases short and J 9 bases short, with 13 bases between. CDR1 is SGHDT and CDR2 is YYEEEE in the germline V gene. The CDR3 DNA sequence: TGTGCCAGCAGCTTGGCCGAGATAACCTCTGAGCAGTTCTTC. As protein: CASSLAEITSEQFF.

CDR3 sequence: CSVKAAGDTQYF. In DNA, the CDR3 is TGCAGCGTTAAGGCGGCCGGAGATACGCAGTATTTT. The rearrangement joins TRBV29-1 to TRBJ2-3; D gene uncertain. Germline V gene sequence: CDR1 SQVTM, CDR2 ANQGSEA. V gave up 5 bases and J gave up 5 bases, with 11 bases separating them. The CDR3 consists of 12 residues.

The CDR3 is CAWSVGSSGYSYNEQFF. The DNA of the CDR3 is TGTGCCTGGAGTGTAGGGTCTAGCGGGTACTCCTACAATGAGCAGTTCTTC. The V and J genes are TRBV30 and TRBJ2-1, with 8 bases lining up with TRBD2. CDR1 GTSNPN and CDR2 SVGIG come from the germline V gene (reference sequence). The CDR3 loop spans 17 amino acids. V trimming: 0 bases; J trimming: 0 bases; junction bases outside the gene matches: 7.

The V call is TRBV7-2, the J call TRBJ1-1; the D gene is possibly TRBD1 (6 bases). Deletions cut 3 bases from V and 11 bases from J, with 13 bases between. This CDR3 has 12 amino acids. CDR1 SGHTA and CDR2 FQGNSA come from the germline V gene. The CDR3, as DNA: TGTGCCAGCAGCTTGTCCCACAGGGTTGCTTTCTTT. This translates into CASSLSHRVAFF.

This chain connects TRBV7-9 to TRBJ2-4, with TRBD2 matching 8 bases. Per germline, CDR1 SEHNR and CDR2 FQNEAQ (reference sequence). V gave up 2 bases and J gave up 0 bases; unmatched junction bases: 6. This CDR3 is built from 17 residues. The CDR3 loop reads CASSLRAGGIAKNIQYF. In DNA form, the CDR3 reads TGTGCCAGCAGCTTACGGGCGGGGGGCATAGCCAAAAACATTCAGTACTTC.

The rearrangement uses TRBV15 and TRBJ2-1; 12 nucleotides line up with TRBD2. The germline CDR1 and CDR2 sequences are LNHNV and YYDKDF (reference sequence). The CDR3 has 19 residues. J lost 3 bases, V lost 0 bases, and 9 bases had no gene match. CDR3 nucleotide sequence: TGTGCCACCAGCAGAGATTCGGTAACTAGCGGGAGGATCTACAATGAGCAGTTCTTC. This sequence encodes CATSRDSVTSGRIYNEQFF.

The V and J genes are TRBV5-1 and TRBJ2-7; TRBD2 might be the D (5 bases). The CDR3 has 15 residues. CDR1 and CDR2 (germline): SGHRS, YFSETQ. The germline V and J ends were trimmed by 4 bases and 6 bases, with 20 bases remaining between them. Here the CDR3 DNA reads TGCGCCAGCAGCCCCGCAGGAGTTCTGGGGAGCGAGCAGTACTTC. This translates into CASSPAGVLGSEQYF.

This chain links TRBV7-2 with TRBJ2-1, with D possibly matching TRBD2 (5 bases). The CDR3 covers 15 residues. The V gene lost 2 bases and the J gene lost 1 base, with 9 bases spanning the gap. Per the germline V gene, CDR1 is SGHTA and CDR2 is FQGNSA. As DNA, the CDR3 is TGTGCCAGCAGCTTATCCCGGGGTTCCTACAATGAGCAGTTCTTC. Protein product: CASSLSRGSYNEQFF. Together with reference TRBV7-2 and TRBJ2-1, the CDR3 gives the full variable domain: GAGVSQSPSNKVTEKGKDVELRCDPISGHTALYWYRQSLGQGLEFLIYFQGNSAPDKSGLPSDRFSAERTGGSVSTLTIQRTQQEDSAVYLCASSLSRGSYNEQFFGPGTRLTVL.

This chain connects TRBV19 to TRBJ2-1, with D perhaps matching TRBD2 (5 bases). With 7 bases removed from V and 4 bases from J, the gap between germline ends came to 11 bases. In germline, CDR1 is LNHDA, CDR2 SQIVND (reference sequence). The CDR3 consists of 13 residues. CDR3 protein: CASTDWSYNEQFF. The CDR3 DNA follows: TGTGCCAGTACGGACTGGTCTTACAATGAGCAGTTCTTC. Combining the CDR3 with reference TRBV19 and TRBJ2-1 gives the whole variable domain DGGITQSPKYLFRKEGQNVTLSCEQNLNHDAMYWYRQDPGQGLRLIYYSQIVNDFQKGDIAEGYSVSREKKESFPLTVTSAQKNPTAFYLCASTDWSYNEQFFGPGTRLTVL.

The genes are TRBV18 and TRBJ1-2; D gene unclear. Germline CDR1 is KGHSH and CDR2 is LQKENI. This CDR3 spans 14 amino acids. The V end lost 3 bases, the J end lost 2 bases, and 10 bases lay between the germline ends. The CDR3 nucleotides read TGTGCCAGCTCACCGGAGGAGGGAAACTATGGCTACACCTTC. Translated, it gives CASSPEEGNYGYTF.

This chain joins TRBV2 and TRBJ2-5; D not certain. The last part of the DNA fits TRBJ2-7 better; the J call may be wrong. The CDR3 spans 13 residues. The V gene's germline CDR1 is SNHLY and CDR2 FYNNEI. CDR3 nucleotide sequence: TGTGCCAGCACCCTGCCGGGTGTAGGCGAGCAGTACTTC. Its protein product is CASTLPGVGEQYF.

The rearrangement joins TRBV6-5 to TRBJ1-4; TRBD1 agrees at 9 bases. The CDR3 has 14 residues. J gave up 8 bases and V 2 bases, and 3 bases lay outside the gene matches. Per germline, CDR1 MNHEY and CDR2 SVGAGI. This chain's CDR3 is CASSYDRGDEKLFF. CDR3 in DNA: TGTGCCAGCAGTTACGACAGGGGGGACGAAAAACTGTTTTTT.

V gene TRBV4-1 combines with J gene TRBJ2-1; tentatively, D is TRBD1 (7 bases). Trimming left V 2 bases short and J 8 bases short, with 19 bases between. Germline V gives CDR1 MGHRA, CDR2 YSYEKL. The CDR3 runs to 16 residues. As DNA, the CDR3 is TGCGCCAGCAGCCAAATGGAGGGGGCTGTTTTAGATGAGCAGTTCTTC. As protein: CASSQMEGAVLDEQFF.

The chain joins TRBV5-1 to TRBJ2-3; D is possibly TRBD1 (6 bases). CDR1 and CDR2 from the germline V gene are SGHRS and YFSETQ. The CDR3 is 15 amino acids. Trimming removed 6 bases from V and 0 bases from J, with 14 bases in between. Here the CDR3 DNA reads TGCGCCAGCAACAGGGATGACGCTAGCACAGATACGCAGTATTTT. Protein product: CASNRDDASTDTQYF.

V is TRBV5-6 and J is TRBJ2-3; perhaps TRBD2 as D (6 bases). The germline V gene encodes CDR1 SGHDT and CDR2 YYEEEE. The ends were cut back, 1 base at V and 4 bases at J, with 19 bases in the middle. This CDR3 is 17 amino acids long. In nucleotides, the CDR3 is TGTGCCAGCAGCTTGAGGTCTTGGGTCTCTAGCGCAGATACGCAGTATTTT. This gives the protein CASSLRSWVSSADTQYF.

V and J are TRBV19 and TRBJ2-1; D unresolved. The CDR3 is 11 amino acids. Looked up from germline, CDR1 is LNHDA and CDR2 is SQIVND (reference sequence). The V end was cut by 3 bases, the J end by 7 bases, with 4 bases between. The CDR3 DNA sequence: TGTGCCAGTAGTATTATAAATGAGCAGTTCTTC. It translates to CASSIINEQFF. Together with reference TRBV19 and TRBJ2-1, the CDR3 gives the full variable domain: DGGITQSPKYLFRKEGQNVTLSCEQNLNHDAMYWYRQDPGQGLRLIYYSQIVNDFQKGDIAEGYSVSREKKESFPLTVTSAQKNPTAFYLCASSIINEQFFGPGTRLTVL.

This rearrangement joins TRBV28 to TRBJ1-1; a possible D gene is TRBD1 (5 bases). The CDR3 is 17 amino acids. Germline loops: CDR1 MDHEN, CDR2 SYDVKM. Trimming stripped 5 bases from V and 4 bases from J, with 23 bases between. CDR3 loop: CASSTPWTRGSGTEAFF. DNA of the CDR3: TGTGCCAGCAGTACCCCTTGGACACGAGGTAGTGGCACTGAAGCTTTCTTT.

The chain employs TRBV4-1 and TRBJ2-7, with TRBD2 as a possible D gene (5 bases). The germline V gene has CDR1 MGHRA and CDR2 YSYEKL. The CDR3 consists of 12 residues. V lost 6 bases and J lost 0, with 6 bases in between. The CDR3 region has the DNA TGCGCCAGCAGGAGCGGCTCCTACGAGCAGTACTTC. It codes for CASRSGSYEQYF.

As concerns this clone: Other DNA sequences in the same sample also yield this CDR3. The chain is built from TRBV6-1 and TRBJ1-2; perhaps TRBD1 as D (5 bases). Germline CDR1 is MNHNS and CDR2 is SASEGT. The CDR3 consists of 13 residues. V was pared by 6 bases and J by 3 bases, with 11 bases between. In DNA form, the CDR3 reads TGTGCCAGCAGCCCCGCAGGGTACTATGGCTACACCTTC. Translating gives CASSPAGYYGYTF.

The gene calls are TRBV5-5 and TRBJ2-2, with 8 bases matching TRBD1. Germline CDR1 SGHKS, CDR2 YYEKEE (reference sequence). V shed 6 bases and J 4 bases; nucleotides not matched to a gene: 20. This CDR3 spans 19 amino acids. The CDR3 DNA is TGTGCCAGCATCCTTTCCCCACCATCGACAGGGGCAGGCACCGGGGAGCTGTTTTTT. Translation: CASILSPPSTGAGTGELFF.

The chain couples TRBV27 to TRBJ2-3; D remains unclear. The CDR3 is 15 residues long. Trimming stripped 4 bases from V and 3 bases from J, with 14 bases between. CDR1 is MNHEY and CDR2 is SMNVEV in the germline V gene (reference sequence). CDR3 DNA: TGTGCCAGCAGTTCTTACCCTCGAGGTACAGATACGCAGTATTTT. Amino acid sequence: CASSSYPRGTDTQYF.

This chain joins TRBV28 and TRBJ1-4, with D perhaps TRBD1 (5 bases). V lost 6 bases and J lost 8, with 19 bases in between. Germline V lookup: CDR1 MDHEN, CDR2 SYDVKM. The CDR3 length is 15 residues. The DNA of the CDR3 is TGTGCCAGCAGCGCCGGTGGGGGGATCCAGGAAAAACTGTTTTTT. This sequence encodes CASSAGGGIQEKLFF.

The gene calls are TRBV5-6 and TRBJ1-4; TRBD1 aligns across 7 bases. The CDR3 contains 14 residues. The germline CDR1 and CDR2 sequences are SGHDT and YYEEEE. J gave up 10 bases and V 0 bases, and 6 bases lay outside the gene matches. CDR3 coding DNA: TGTGCCAGCAGCTTGGACAGGGGCCTAGGAAAACTGTTTTTT. The encoded protein is CASSLDRGLGKLFF.